This is a list of T cell receptor beta chains from one sample in a study of T cell responses to AZD1222 COVID-19 vaccine. Assay used: immunoSEQ multiplex PCR; TCRdb lists only in-frame clones, some missing. The sample holds about 45,000 clones, roughly 75% seen once. The sample consisted of peripheral blood, taken on day 0 of AZD1222 vaccination. Receptors originate from an adult in good health. Both conserved end residues are part of each CDR3. A D gene is named only where the DNA matches it firmly. The size of a clone is reported for some rows only, either as once, few or many, or as a class for expanded clones.

J: TRBJ1-6; size: -; D: -; V: TRBV28; DNA: TGTGCCAGCAGTTTGTCGGGACACTTGAGTGACGGTTCTAATTCACCCCTCCACTTT; CDR3: CASSLSGHLSDGSNSPLHF
J: TRBJ2-3; size: -; D: -; V: TRBV5-6; DNA: TGTGCCAGCCTCATACTCAGGGACCTACATACGCAGTATTTT; CDR3: CASLILRDLHTQYF
J: TRBJ1-6; size: -; D: TRBD1; V: TRBV6-1; DNA: TGTGCCAGCAGTGAGGGACAGGACGGTTCACCCCTCCACTTT; CDR3: CASSEGQDGSPLHF
J: TRBJ1-2; size: -; D: -; V: TRBV12-3/TRBV12-4; DNA: TGTGCCAGCGGCTTGGCGACGAGTGGCTACACCTTC; CDR3: CASGLATSGYTF
J: TRBJ2-5; size: -; D: -; V: TRBV15; DNA: TGTGCCACCAGCAGAGATCATGGTGACGAGACCCAGTACTTC; CDR3: CATSRDHGDETQYF
J: TRBJ2-2; size: -; D: -; V: TRBV18; DNA: TGTGCCAGCTCACCCTCGGGCACGAACACCGGGGAGCTGTTTTTT; CDR3: CASSPSGTNTGELFF
J: TRBJ2-1; size: -; D: TRBD1; V: TRBV18; DNA: TGTGCCAGCTCACCAACGAGACAGGGGAGTGAGCAGTTCTTC; CDR3: CASSPTRQGSEQFF
J: TRBJ2-3; size: -; D: -; V: TRBV6-2/TRBV6-3; DNA: TGTGCCAGCAGCTATCGGACTCCTCGGGACGGCGGGGATACGCAGTATTTT; CDR3: CASSYRTPRDGGDTQYF
J: TRBJ1-5; size: few; D: -; V: TRBV3-1/TRBV3-2; DNA: TGTGCCAGCAGCCAAGCGGTGAATCAGCCCCAGCATTTT; CDR3: CASSQAVNQPQHF
J: TRBJ1-6; size: few; D: TRBD1; V: TRBV6-1; DNA: TGTGCCAGCAGTGAGAACAGGGGTAATTCACCCCTCCACTTT; CDR3: CASSENRGNSPLHF
J: TRBJ1-5; size: -; D: -; V: TRBV6-5; DNA: TGTGCCAGCAAACGACAGGCGGGTCAGCCCCAGCATTTT; CDR3: CASKRQAGQPQHF
J: TRBJ2-7; size: -; D: -; V: TRBV5-6; DNA: TGTGCCAGCAGCTTCGACATCTACGAGCAGTACTTC; CDR3: CASSFDIYEQYF
J: TRBJ2-2; size: -; D: TRBD2; V: TRBV18; DNA: TGTGCCAGCTCACGACAGACTAGCGGGGGCAACACCGGGGAGCTGTTTTTT; CDR3: CASSRQTSGGNTGELFF
J: TRBJ2-7; size: -; D: -; V: TRBV7-9; DNA: TGTGCCAGCAGCTTTACAGGGATCTACGAGCAGTACTTC; CDR3: CASSFTGIYEQYF